These 2 T cell receptor beta chains share one sample of origin, sequenced in a study of cytomegalovirus exposure and HLA in healthy donors. With 60 Vbeta and 13 Jbeta primers, the PCR was carried out. Assay: immunoSEQ multiplex PCR; the TCRdb copy retains only in-frame clones and omits some. The sample holds some 100,000 clones, more than 55% seen once. Sequenced material: PBMCs. The receptors were gathered from a woman in her 30s in good health and CMV-seropositive.

This clone turned up a few times. V and J are TRBV6-5 and TRBJ1-6, with D maybe TRBD1 (5 bases). Germline V gives CDR1 MNHEY, CDR2 SVGAGI. The CDR3 covers 12 residues. Deletions cut 6 bases from V and 7 bases from J, with 7 bases between. CDR3 DNA sequence: TGTGCCAGCAGGTCAGGGAATTCACCCCTCCACTTT. Translated, it gives CASRSGNSPLHF.

The chain links TRBV6-5 to TRBJ1-2; possible D gene TRBD1, 5 bases. This CDR3 is 15 amino acids long. V was cut by 6 bases and J by 3 bases, with 17 bases left in between. Germline-derived CDR1 and CDR2 are MNHEY and SVGAGI. DNA of the CDR3: TGTGCCAGCAGGCCGGGGGGGGGTAGGGACTATGGCTACACCTTC. Translation gives CASRPGGGRDYGYTF.